The present T cell receptor (beta chain) was sequenced within a study of T cells in Graves' hyperthyroidism and ophthalmopathy. There are 15 residues in the CDR3. V lost 6 bases and J lost 7, with 21 bases in between. CDR1 is MDHEN and CDR2 is SYDVKM in the germline V gene. This clonotype was recorded a few times. Regions amplified from RNA transcripts were the TCR beta CDR3 regions. A first-round RT-PCR of the TCR CDR3 used the HTBI primer set. TCRdb re-analysed the multiplex PCR reads in MiXCR, keeping a single row per CDR3 protein. The sample has more than 500,000 distinct CDR3 sequences; 15% to 20% are singletons. Patients affected by ophthalmopathy presented a Clinical Activity Score of at least 3, a NOSPECS grade of at least 4, and disease duration below 3 months. Fresh peripheral blood, 10 ml, yielded the PBMCs.

The receptor was derived from a woman under 40 with Graves' ophthalmopathy. The V and J genes are TRBV28 and TRBJ2-5; D may be TRBD1 or TRBD2 (7 bases each). Sequencing was done on a sample of blood. Written as DNA, the CDR3 is TGTGCCAGCAGACCGACAGGGAGGGGGAGTGGGACCCAGTACTTC. Translation gives CASRPTGRGSGTQYF.